This entry is about one T cell receptor beta chain. Authors' processing steps: By means of reference gene primer amplification, nucleated cell counts were estimated. The assay was immunoSEQ multiplex PCR, and TCRdb's table has in-frame clones only and misses some. Clone size and the V and J calls come from that table; the DNA yielded D and trimming. The top ten hold 0.75% to 0.85% of the sample, which has around 460,000 clones, about 90% seen once. Enrollment of patients from Seattle took place during active infection, with longitudinal follow-up. The data were obtained in a study of blood T cell repertoires in COVID-19. Study as a whole: Some COVID-19 samples were acute and others convalescent; all came from the United States, Italy and Spain. T cells, B-cell-depleted T cells, or PBMCs supplied cDNA or gDNA.

This CDR3 comprises 13 residues. The V gene lost 3 bases and the J gene lost 7 bases, with 13 bases spanning the gap. CDR1 SGHVS and CDR2 FQNEAQ come from the germline V gene. V and J are TRBV7-8 and TRBJ2-7; no clear D. This TCR was sampled from a man between 18 and 35 years old with COVID-19, enrolled during active disease. The sample taken for sequencing was peripheral blood. CDR3 region: CASSFNPLREQYF. In DNA form, the CDR3 reads TGTGCCAGCAGCTTTAACCCATTACGGGAGCAGTACTTC.